The rows below give T cell receptor beta chains drawn from one sample of a study of T cell responses to AZD1222 COVID-19 vaccine. Here immunoSEQ multiplex PCR was the method, and the copy in TCRdb shows in-frame clones only, minus some. This table holds around 100,000 clones, 88% found once. The starting material was peripheral blood, obtained on day 0 of AZD1222 vaccination. These receptors were obtained from an adult in good health. Each CDR3 is given with its conserved first and last residue. The D gene is left open where the match is weak. Not every row has a clone size; where given, it reads once, few, many or a size class.

DNA | CDR3 | J | V | D | size
TGTGCCAGCAGCTTATTCGGGTCCACAGATACGCAGTATTTT | CASSLFGSTDTQYF | TRBJ2-3 | TRBV11-3 | NA | NA
TGTGCCATCAGCGACAATAGCGGAAGCACAGATACGCAGTATTTT | CAISDNSGSTDTQYF | TRBJ2-3 | TRBV10-3 | NA | NA
TGTGCCTGGAGTGTACCCTACCTAGCGGGAGCTTCCGGGGAGCTGTTTTTT | CAWSVPYLAGASGELFF | TRBJ2-2 | TRBV30 | TRBD2 | NA
TGTGCCAGCAGGCGGACAGGGGGCTTCGGCTACACCTTC | CASRRTGGFGYTF | TRBJ1-2 | TRBV6-5 | TRBD1 | NA
TGTGCCAGCAGCCAAGCTGGGCGGGAGCGCTGGTATTTT | CASSQAGRERWYF | TRBJ2-3 | TRBV3-1/TRBV3-2 | TRBD2 | NA
TGTGCCAGCAGCTTAGGGCTGGGGACGTATGGCTACACCTTC | CASSLGLGTYGYTF | TRBJ1-2 | TRBV7-2 | NA | once
TGTGCCAGCAGTTACTCCGGAGGGGTCAAATTCGAGCAGTACTTC | CASSYSGGVKFEQYF | TRBJ2-7 | TRBV6-5 | NA | NA
TGTGCCAGCAGTTACTCAAAGTCAGATACGCAGTATTTT | CASSYSKSDTQYF | TRBJ2-3 | TRBV6-5 | NA | NA
TGTGCCAGCAGCTTTTTTTCCACTGAAGCTTTCTTT | CASSFFSTEAFF | TRBJ1-1 | TRBV7-9 | NA | few
TGTGCCGGATCTAACAGGGGGGGGAGCACAGATACGCAGTATTTT | CAGSNRGGSTDTQYF | TRBJ2-3 | TRBV6-6 | NA | NA